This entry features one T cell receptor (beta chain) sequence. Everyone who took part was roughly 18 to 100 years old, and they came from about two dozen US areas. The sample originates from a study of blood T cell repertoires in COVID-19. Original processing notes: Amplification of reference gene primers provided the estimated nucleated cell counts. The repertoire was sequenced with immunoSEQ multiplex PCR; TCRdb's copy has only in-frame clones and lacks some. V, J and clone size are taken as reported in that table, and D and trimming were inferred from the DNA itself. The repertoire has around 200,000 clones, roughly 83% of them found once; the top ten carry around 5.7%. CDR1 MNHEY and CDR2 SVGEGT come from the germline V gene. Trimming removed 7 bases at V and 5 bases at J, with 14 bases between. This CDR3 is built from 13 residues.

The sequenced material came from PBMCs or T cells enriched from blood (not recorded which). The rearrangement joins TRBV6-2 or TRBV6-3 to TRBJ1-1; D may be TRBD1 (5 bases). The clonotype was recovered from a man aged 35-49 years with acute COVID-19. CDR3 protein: CASIPRGETEAFF. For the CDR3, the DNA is TGTGCCAGCATCCCGCGGGGGGAGACTGAAGCTTTCTTT.